The present entry profiles one T cell receptor beta chain with its context. What it binds is unknown. The sample originates from a study of T cells after posttransplantation cyclophosphamide. Clones were sequenced by immunoSEQ multiplex PCR, and TCRdb holds only the in-frame ones, with some missing. The sample yields roughly 49,000 clones, about 86% seen once. Overall study findings and caveats: Donor-recipient repertoire similarity was low at 1-2 months, rising over year one. Skin or GI-infiltrating T cells shared few TRB sequences with blood. TRB clonality was highly associated with recipient CMV seropositivity and reactivation.

The V gene's germline CDR1 is LGHNA and CDR2 YNFKEQ. V dropped 0 bases and J dropped 3; count of bases not matched to a gene: 8. CDR3 length equals 17 residues. The rearrangement joins TRBV4-2 to TRBJ2-1; 7 bases map to TRBD1. The sample was PBMCs. The sequence derives from a young man with a blood cancer, CMV-positive, and with a related stem cell donor. The CDR3 DNA sequence: TGTGCCAGCAGCCAAGAATCGGGACAGTTTGGCTACAATGAGCAGTTCTTC. It yields the protein CASSQESGQFGYNEQFF.